This T cell receptor (beta chain) was sequenced in a study of shared clonotypes between healthy human individuals (dated by TCRdb to about 2020). Notes on the research overall: A couple of women and a few men aged 18 to 49 years were included in the cohort. Per donor, three plates each were used for CD4 naive and CD4 memory, two for CD8 naive, and one for CD8 memory. The study deeply sequenced blood TCR repertoires of several healthy adults to estimate repertoire size and the extent of clonotype sharing between individuals. To increase sequencing depth and limit assay-specific biases, TCR repertoire library preparation and sequencing were carried out by different laboratories using diverse techniques. Leukapheresis yielded between about 0.94 and 10 billion PBMCs per donor. The investigation overall reported the following: Because the study included only a small number of donors, the genetic and exposure-history diversity represented was limited. Around 5.4% of naive CD4, 3.5% of naive CD8, around 2.3% of memory CD4, and roughly 0.4% of memory CD8 clonotypes were shared across several donors. Clonotypes shared by all four sorted-subset donors showed higher generation probabilities than non-shared clonotypes. Pairwise subsampling led to the expectation that sequencing depth would affect the degree of clonotype sharing among donors. Sampling was restricted to blood, and TCR repertoires in tissues likely differ from the TCR repertoires found in blood. Incomplete sequencing was indicated by rarefaction of sorted-subset datasets, despite the large sequencing depth. Larger estimated clonotype richness was generally found for naive subsets than for memory subsets.

The V end gives up 5 bases and the J end 2 bases, leaving 3 bases in the junction not matched to a gene. From cysteine to phenylalanine, the CDR3 is 14 amino acids long. The CDR3 DNA has 42 bases and is translated from base 1. From a lookup of the germline V gene (reference sequence), CDR1 and CDR2 are MNHNY and SVGAGI. Using the deep immunoSEQ assay, multiplex PCR amplified TCR CDR3 regions from genomic DNA. For each cell subset, the extracted genomic DNA was distributed evenly across all wells of several immunoSEQ 96-well plates, and each plate served as one replicate. For sorted subsets, around 0.2 ug of genomic DNA, equivalent to roughly 33,000 T cell genomes, went into each replicate PCR. Purified libraries were quantified with a Qubit 3.0 fluorometer, sized on a Bioanalyzer 2100, and re-quantified with the KAPA Library Quantification kit. A separate single-read 150-cycle Illumina NextSeq 550 flow cell was used to sequence each immunoSEQ 96-well plate. The study's processing was this. Because the immunoSEQ output held only junctional sequences and lacked quality scores, the filtering could not match the filtering applied to full-length reads. Sequences were annotated with PyIR, a Python wrapper for IgBLAST v1.9, using IMGT germline references to assign V/J genes and CDR3. Reads with weak V/J assignments (E-value above 1e-6), missing CDR3, stop codons, out-of-frame junctions, or ambiguous translated residues were removed. V3J clonotypes were defined by identical inferred V gene, J gene, and CDR3 amino acid sequence. The percentage overlap between two repertoires was calculated by dividing the number of shared unique clonotypes by the size of the smaller repertoire. Repertoire richness was assessed with RTK rarefaction, the Chao1 estimator, and Recon v2.1 estimates of unobserved clonotypes. Generation probabilities for all TCRbeta clonotypes obtained by the gDNA method from a handful of donors were computed using OLGA. As stored in TCRdb, this immuneACCESS dataset retains in-frame rearrangements with V and J assigned. A fraction of the clones does not appear; measured against another copy, unresolved V genes explain less than half of the discrepancy, and the remainder lacks a known reason. The D gene and trimming were derived from the DNA, and the V and J assignments and clone size from that table. The sample table lists around 2,000,000 clones, approximately 94% of them with a count of one. The ten largest clones represent around 1.1% of the sample.

This clone occurred a few times. Its antigen remains unidentified. Base qualities are not provided; no much larger clone lies one nucleotide away. This sample also contains other DNA sequences that code for the same CDR3. For the CD8 naive samples, CD45RO-negative cells were positively selected for CCR7, yielding a CD45RA+CCR7+ population from which TemRA cells were excluded. The donors were healthy, HIV-negative adults who had no recently reported acute infections or vaccinations. All donors were Caucasian adults living in Nashville, Tennessee, USA. After blood collection by leukapheresis, PBMCs were isolated using Ficoll-Histopaque density gradient centrifugation and then cryopreserved in the vapor phase of liquid nitrogen. Analytical flow cytometry was used to check the purity and quantity of each magnetically sorted T cell population. Genomic DNA was isolated from each sorted fraction and quantified by UV absorbance on a Nanodrop 2000c.

Sample: naive CD8+ T cells sorted from blood. This specimen's cell subset or site label, per the study, means: CD45RA+CCR7+. This clonotype was obtained from a man between 18 and 35 years old in good health. The V and J segments used are TRBV6-6 and TRBJ2-7, and 10 junctional nucleotides match TRBD2. The CDR3 loop reads CASSRTSGTYEQYF. The nucleotide sequence reads TGTGCCAGCAGTCGGACTAGCGGAACCTACGAGCAGTACTTC.